The T cell receptor (beta chain) under discussion was sequenced for a study of blood T cell repertoires in COVID-19 (dated by TCRdb to the early 2020s). Study-wide context: The collaborator samples originated in the United States, Italy and Spain and spanned the acute and convalescent phases of COVID-19. The material from the prospective study consisted of cDNA or gDNA derived from T cells, B-cell-depleted T cells, or PBMCs. Deeply sampled blood TCRbeta repertoires from subjects exposed to, actively infected with, or recovered from COVID-19 were included in the dataset. The repertoires were released in a freely available public database meant as a resource for research on the immune response to SARS-CoV-2. Samples were obtained from the ongoing ImmuneRACE study (first 160 participants) and from 950 to 1,500 subjects provided by 6 global collaborators. Sample metadata almost always included a de-identified subject ID, COVID-19 status, age in years and sex. Where available, HLA class I and class II types were taken from metadata supplied by the sample provider and were not determined by assay-based typing. General findings and caveats noted by the study authors: How much clinical and demographic metadata was included differed by source and by participant, and the metadata was provided uncurated.

TCRbeta CDR3 regions were amplified from genomic DNA by means of the immunoSEQ Assay, a bias-controlled multiplex PCR. From the authors' description of their analysis: Nucleated cell counts per sample were estimated from amplification of reference gene primers within the assay. Sequence reads were collapsed and filtered to measure the absolute abundance of every unique TCRbeta CDR3 rearrangement. For each sample, productive Simpson clonality was calculated by taking the square root of Simpson's diversity index across productive rearrangements. This is the immuneACCESS table as TCRdb keeps it, with only in-frame sequences that have V and J called. A part of the clones is gone; compared with another copy, unresolved V genes explain less than half, and the rest is unexplained. Clone size and the V and J calls come from that table; the DNA yielded D and trimming. A total of about 300,000 clones appear in this sample, less than 85% of them only once. The ten top clones hold roughly 1.5% of the sample.

Worth noting for this clone: Its binding antigen is unknown. There are no base qualities to consult, and no much larger clone falls within one base.

Measured from the cysteine to the phenylalanine, the CDR3 is 14 residues long. CDR3 DNA only is kept here, 42 bases in frame from base 1. V is reduced by 6 bases and J by 6 bases, leaving a spacing of 12 bases between them. Taken from the germline V gene, the CDR1 and CDR2 loops are SNHLY and FYNNEI. One collaborating source in Seattle enrolled patients while the patients were actively infected and followed the patients over time throughout the course of disease. Whole blood was collected in K2EDTA tubes by collaborating institutions according to the institutions' own protocols. For TCRbeta analysis, collaborators shipped samples as frozen whole blood, isolated PBMCs, or DNA extracted from either of those sample types.

Sequenced material: peripheral blood. The chain is encoded by TRBV2 joined to TRBJ1-6; no D gene is confidently identified. This clonotype was sampled from a human donor with COVID-19, enrolled during active disease. The donor label of this sample is uncertain. This receptor has the CDR3 CASRPPVVNSPLHF. The DNA is as follows: TGTGCCAGCAGACCTCCAGTCGTTAATTCACCCCTCCACTTT.